This TCR beta chain was found in a study of technical replicates of blood from a few donors. This clone appeared a single time. Measured with immunoSEQ multiplex PCR; TCRdb has only the in-frame clones, and not every one. In the table there are more than 70,000 clones, 93% of which are singletons. CDR1 is LGHNT, CDR2 FRNRAP, per germline. Trimming cost V 3 bases and J 3 bases, with 23 bases left between them. This CDR3 is built from 18 residues. This receptor was taken from a human donor in good health. Sequences were obtained from T cells isolated from PBMCs. This chain connects TRBV12-5 to TRBJ1-2, with a tentative D call TRBD1 (5 bases). CDR3 region: CASGFRVLQGNVDYGYTF. In DNA, the CDR3 is TGTGCTAGTGGTTTTAGGGTTTTGCAGGGTAATGTGGACTATGGCTACACCTTC.